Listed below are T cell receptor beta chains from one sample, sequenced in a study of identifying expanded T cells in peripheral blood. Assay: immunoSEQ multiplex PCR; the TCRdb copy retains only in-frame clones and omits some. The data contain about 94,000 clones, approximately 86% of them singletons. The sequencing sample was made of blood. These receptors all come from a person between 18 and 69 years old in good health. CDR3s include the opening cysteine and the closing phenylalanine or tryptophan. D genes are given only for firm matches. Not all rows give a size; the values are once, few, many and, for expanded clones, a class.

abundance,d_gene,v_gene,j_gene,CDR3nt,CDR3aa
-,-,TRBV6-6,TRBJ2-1,TGTGCCACGGCTATCGCGGGTTCCTACAATGAGCAGTTCTTC,CATAIAGSYNEQFF
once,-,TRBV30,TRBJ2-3,TGTGCCTGGAGTAGGACGGGCAGCCCCGTGTCGCAGTATTTT,CAWSRTGSPVSQYF
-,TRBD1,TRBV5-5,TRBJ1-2,TGTGCCAGCATGCAGACAGGGCTCAACTATGGCTACACCTTC,CASMQTGLNYGYTF
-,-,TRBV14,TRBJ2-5,TGTGCCAGCAGCCTATCGGCGCGGTACCAAGAGACCCAGTACTTC,CASSLSARYQETQYF
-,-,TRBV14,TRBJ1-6,TGTGCCAGCAGCCAACAGGGGTCCTATAATTCACCCCTCCACTTT,CASSQQGSYNSPLHF
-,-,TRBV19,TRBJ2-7,TGTGCCAGTAGTGGTAGATTTTCCTACGAGCAGTACTTC,CASSGRFSYEQYF
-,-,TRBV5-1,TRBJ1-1,TGCGCCAGCAGCTCATGGGACATGAACACTGAAGCTTTCTTT,CASSSWDMNTEAFF
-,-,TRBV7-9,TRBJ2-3,TGTGCCAGCAGCTTAGCTTTAGGAGGGCCTGGATGGAGGCGCGATACGCAGTATTTT,CASSLALGGPGWRRDTQYF
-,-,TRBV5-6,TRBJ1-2,TGTGCCAGCAGCTTGGGAAGCTATGGCTACACCTTC,CASSLGSYGYTF
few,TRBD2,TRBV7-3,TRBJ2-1,TGTGCCAGCAGCCTAGGGACTAGCTCCTACAATGAGCAGTTCTTC,CASSLGTSSYNEQFF
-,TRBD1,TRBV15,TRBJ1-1,TGTGCCACAGGACAGGGGAACACTGAAGCTTTCTTT,CATGQGNTEAFF
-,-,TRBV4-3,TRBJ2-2,TGCGCCAGCAGCCCAGCTATGGATACCAACACCGGGGAGCTGTTTTTT,CASSPAMDTNTGELFF
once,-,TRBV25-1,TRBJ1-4,TGTGCCAGCAGTGTACGAGGGAATGAAAAACTGTTTTTT,CASSVRGNEKLFF
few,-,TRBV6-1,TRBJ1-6,TGTGCCAGCAGTGAATATGGATCGGAAAGACCCCTCCACTTT,CASSEYGSERPLHF
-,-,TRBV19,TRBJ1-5,TGTGCCAGTAGTATAGCCAGGGTGGGCAATCAGCCCCAGCATTTT,CASSIARVGNQPQHF
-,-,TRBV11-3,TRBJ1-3,TGTGCCAGCAGCGCGCGGGACTCTGGAAACACCATATATTTT,CASSARDSGNTIYF
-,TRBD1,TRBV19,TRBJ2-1,TGTGCCAGTAGTATAGTAGGACAGGGTGGTGAGCAGTTCTTC,CASSIVGQGGEQFF
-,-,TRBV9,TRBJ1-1,TGTGCCAGCAGCGTAGCCTCGGGGCCTGGCACTGAAGCTTTCTTT,CASSVASGPGTEAFF
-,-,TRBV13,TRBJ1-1,TGTGCCAGCAGCCTTAGGGGGGGCACTGAAGCTTTCTTT,CASSLRGGTEAFF
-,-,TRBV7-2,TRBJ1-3,TGTGCCAGCAGCTTATTAGGGGGATCTGGAAACACCATATATTTT,CASSLLGGSGNTIYF
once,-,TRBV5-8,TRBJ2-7,TGTGCCAGCAGCTTCGGAACAGGGAATTACGAGCAGTACTTC,CASSFGTGNYEQYF
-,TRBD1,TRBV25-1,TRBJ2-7,TGTGCCAGCCGGACGGGACAGGGGTCCTACGAGCAGTACTTC,CASRTGQGSYEQYF
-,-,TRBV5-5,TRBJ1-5,TGTGCCAGCAGCTTAGTAAATAGCAATCAGCCCCAGCATTTT,CASSLVNSNQPQHF
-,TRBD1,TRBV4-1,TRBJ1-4,TGCGCCAGCAGCCCGTGGACAGGGGTCGGTGAAAAACTGTTTTTT,CASSPWTGVGEKLFF
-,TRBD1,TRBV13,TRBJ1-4,TGTGCCAGCAGCAGAGGACAGGGGGTCTTTGAAAAACTGTTTTTT,CASSRGQGVFEKLFF
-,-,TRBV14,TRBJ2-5,TGTGCCAGCAGCCCCCCCGGGACTTACCAAGAAACCCAGTACTTC,CASSPPGTYQETQYF
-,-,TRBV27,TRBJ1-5,TGTGCCAGCAGTTTGAACAGTTATAGCAATCAGCCCCAGCATTTT,CASSLNSYSNQPQHF
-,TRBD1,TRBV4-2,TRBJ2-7,TGTGCCAGCAGCCAACTCCAGGGGGCCTACGAGCAGTACTTC,CASSQLQGAYEQYF
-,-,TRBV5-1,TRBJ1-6,TGCGCCAGCAGGGGAGGGACCTGGGACGGCTATAATTCACCCCTCCACTTT,CASRGGTWDGYNSPLHF
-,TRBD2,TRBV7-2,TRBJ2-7,TGTGCCAGCAGCTCGGGACTACAGCGCTACGAGCAGTACTTC,CASSSGLQRYEQYF
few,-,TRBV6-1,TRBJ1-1,TGTGCCAGCAGTGCAGGGACGTTCACTGAAGCTTTCTTT,CASSAGTFTEAFF
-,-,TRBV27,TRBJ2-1,TGTGCCAGCAGTGGACGCAGGGGGGGATTAAGCGGGATTGTCTATGAGCAGTTCTTC,CASSGRRGGLSGIVYEQFF
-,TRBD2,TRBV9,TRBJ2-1,TGTGCCAGCAGCCCCAGCCGGACTAGCGGCAATGAGCAGTTCTTC,CASSPSRTSGNEQFF
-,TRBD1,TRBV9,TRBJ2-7,TGTGCCAGCAGCGGGGGGACAGGGCCTTTCTACGAGCAGTACTTC,CASSGGTGPFYEQYF
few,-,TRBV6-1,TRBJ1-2,TGTGCCAGCAGTGAAGCAATTGGTGGCTACACCTTC,CASSEAIGGYTF
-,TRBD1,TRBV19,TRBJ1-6,TGTGCCAGTAGTGCGGACAGGGTTCTAGTGGATTCACCCCTCCACTTT,CASSADRVLVDSPLHF
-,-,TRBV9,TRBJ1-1,TGTGCCAGCAGCGTAGGGAAGGGGAACACTGAAGCTTTCTTT,CASSVGKGNTEAFF
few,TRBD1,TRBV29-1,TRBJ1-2,TGCAGCGTGGGAAAGGGACAGGGATCTAACTATGGCTACACCTTC,CSVGKGQGSNYGYTF
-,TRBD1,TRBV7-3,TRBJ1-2,TGTGCCAGCAGTCCAGGGGGCGGCTATGGCTACACCTTC,CASSPGGGYGYTF
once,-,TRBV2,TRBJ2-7,TGTGCCAGCAGTGAGCAATCGACAGGACTTTCCTACGAGCAGTACTTC,CASSEQSTGLSYEQYF
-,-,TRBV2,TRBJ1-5,TGTGCCAGCAGCCGGAGCGGTTTTAATCAGCCCCAGCATTTT,CASSRSGFNQPQHF
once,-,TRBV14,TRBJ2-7,TGTGCCAGCAGCCGGGAGGTCTACGAGCAGTACTTC,CASSREVYEQYF
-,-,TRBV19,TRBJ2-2,TGTGCCAGTAGTATAGCCCAGGGCGGGGAGCTGTTTTTT,CASSIAQGGELFF
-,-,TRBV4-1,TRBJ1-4,TGCGCCAGCAGCCAACAGAGAGCAACTAATGAAAAACTGTTTTTT,CASSQQRATNEKLFF
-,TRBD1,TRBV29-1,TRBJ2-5,TGCAGCGCCAATGGACAGGGCCAAGAGACCCAGTACTTC,CSANGQGQETQYF
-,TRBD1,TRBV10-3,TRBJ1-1,TGTGCCATCAGTGAAGGACAGGGGAGAGCTTTCTTT,CAISEGQGRAFF
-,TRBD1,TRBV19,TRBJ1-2,TGTGCCAGTAGAAAACCCGGACAGGGGGACTATGGCTACACCTTC,CASRKPGQGDYGYTF
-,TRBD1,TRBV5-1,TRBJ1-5,TGCGCCAGCAGCCTACAGGGGCAAAGCAATCAGCCCCAGCATTTT,CASSLQGQSNQPQHF
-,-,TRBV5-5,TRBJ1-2,TGTGCCAGCAGCTTGCCGCAGGGAACTAACTATGGCTACACCTTC,CASSLPQGTNYGYTF
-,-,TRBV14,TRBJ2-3,TGTGCCAGCAGCCAAGCCGGGACACTTAGCACAGATACGCAGTATTTT,CASSQAGTLSTDTQYF
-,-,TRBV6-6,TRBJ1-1,TGTGCCAGCAGTTACCGGGGATTGAACACTGAAGCTTTCTTT,CASSYRGLNTEAFF
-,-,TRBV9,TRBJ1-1,TGTGCCAGCAGCGTAGGGAGAGGGGGGACTGAAGCTTTCTTT,CASSVGRGGTEAFF
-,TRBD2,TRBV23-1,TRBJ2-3,TGCGCCAGCCGAACTGCGGGACGGTGGACCCGGACTAGCGGGGGGGACACAGATACGCAGTATTTT,CASRTAGRWTRTSGGDTDTQYF
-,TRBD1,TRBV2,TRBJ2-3,TGTGCCAGCAGTGAAGAGAGGACAGGGAGAACAGATACGCAGTATTTT,CASSEERTGRTDTQYF
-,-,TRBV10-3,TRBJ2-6,TGTGCCATCATGAGTTCGGGGGCCAACGTCCTGACTTTC,CAIMSSGANVLTF